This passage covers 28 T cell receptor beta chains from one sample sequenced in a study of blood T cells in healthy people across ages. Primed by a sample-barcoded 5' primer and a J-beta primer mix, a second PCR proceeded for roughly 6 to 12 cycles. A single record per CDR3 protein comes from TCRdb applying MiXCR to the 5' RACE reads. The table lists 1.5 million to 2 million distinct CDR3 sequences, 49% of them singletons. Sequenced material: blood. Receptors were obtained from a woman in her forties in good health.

CDR3 amino acids: CASSEDASTYEQYF. The CDR3, as DNA: TGTGCCAGCAGTGAGGACGCCAGCACCTACGAGCAGTACTTC. The rearrangement uses TRBV2 and TRBJ2-7; D is undetermined. CDR1 and CDR2 from the germline V gene are SNHLY and FYNNEI. There are 14 residues in the CDR3. Trimming shortened V by 3 bases and J by 2 bases, and 11 bases separated the two germline ends.

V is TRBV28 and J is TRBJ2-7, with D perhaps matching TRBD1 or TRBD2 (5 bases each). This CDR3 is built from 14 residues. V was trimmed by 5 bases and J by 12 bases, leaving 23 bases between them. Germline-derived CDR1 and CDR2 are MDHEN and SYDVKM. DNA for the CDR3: TGTGCCAGCAGTCCCCCTGGGGGATCGGGCTCTCCGTACTTC. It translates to CASSPPGGSGSPYF.

The CDR3, as DNA: TGTGCCAGCAGGGATAGCGGGGGGCCCTACAATGAGCAGTACTTC. Translating it yields CASRDSGGPYNEQYF. The chain combines TRBV7-2 with TRBJ2-7; 10 nucleotides agree with TRBD2. The V gene end was trimmed by 6 bases and the J gene end by 7 bases; junction bases not matched to a gene: 12. The CDR3 has 15 amino acids. The germline CDR1 and CDR2 sequences are SGHTA and FQGNSA.

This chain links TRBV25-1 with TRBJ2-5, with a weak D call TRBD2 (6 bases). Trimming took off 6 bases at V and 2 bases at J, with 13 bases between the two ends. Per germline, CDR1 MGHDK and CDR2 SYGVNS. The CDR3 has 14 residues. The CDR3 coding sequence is TGTGCCAGCAGCGGAGGGGTCCTGCAAGAGACCCAGTACTTC. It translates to CASSGGVLQETQYF.

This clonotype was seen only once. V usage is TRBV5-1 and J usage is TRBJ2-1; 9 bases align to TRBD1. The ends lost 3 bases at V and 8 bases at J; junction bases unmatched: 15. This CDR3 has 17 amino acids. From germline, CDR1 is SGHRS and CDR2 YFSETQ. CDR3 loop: CASSSDGTGPVGDEQFF. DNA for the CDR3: TGCGCCAGCAGCTCGGACGGGACAGGGCCAGTAGGGGATGAGCAGTTCTTC.

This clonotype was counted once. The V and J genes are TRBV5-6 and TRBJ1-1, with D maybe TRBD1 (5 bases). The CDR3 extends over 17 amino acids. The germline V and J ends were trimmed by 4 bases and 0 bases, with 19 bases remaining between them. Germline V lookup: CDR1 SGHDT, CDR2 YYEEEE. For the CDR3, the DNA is TGTGCCAGCAGCCTGCTTCGGAGACAGAACATGAACACTGAAGCTTTCTTT. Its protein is CASSLLRRQNMNTEAFF.

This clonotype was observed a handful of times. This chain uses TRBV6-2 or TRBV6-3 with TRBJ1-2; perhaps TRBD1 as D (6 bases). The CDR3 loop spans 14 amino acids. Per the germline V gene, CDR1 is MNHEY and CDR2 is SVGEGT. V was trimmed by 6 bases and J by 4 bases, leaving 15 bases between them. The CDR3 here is CASRPGGRPYGYTF. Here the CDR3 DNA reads TGTGCCAGCAGACCGGGGGGGCGCCCCTATGGCTACACCTTC.

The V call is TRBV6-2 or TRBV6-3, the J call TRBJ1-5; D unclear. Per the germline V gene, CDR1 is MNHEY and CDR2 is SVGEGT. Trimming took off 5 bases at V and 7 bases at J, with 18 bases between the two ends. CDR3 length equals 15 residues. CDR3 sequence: CASSDVAALSQPQHF. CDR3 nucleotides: TGTGCCAGCAGTGACGTTGCAGCTCTATCGCAGCCCCAGCATTTT.

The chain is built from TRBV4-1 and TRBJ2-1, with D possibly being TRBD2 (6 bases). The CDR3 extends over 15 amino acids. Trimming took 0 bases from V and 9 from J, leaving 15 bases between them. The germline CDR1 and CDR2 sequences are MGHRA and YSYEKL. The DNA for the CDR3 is TGCGCCAGCAGCCAAGACCCCCTGCGGGGCACTGAGCAGTTCTTC. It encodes CASSQDPLRGTEQFF.

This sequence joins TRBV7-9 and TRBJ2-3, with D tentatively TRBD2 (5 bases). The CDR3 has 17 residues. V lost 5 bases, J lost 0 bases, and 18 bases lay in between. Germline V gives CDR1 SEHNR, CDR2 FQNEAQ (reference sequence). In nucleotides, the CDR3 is TGTGCCAGCAGCCTATTTGCCGGGATCTCTAGCACAGATACGCAGTATTTT. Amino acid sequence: CASSLFAGISSTDTQYF.

CDR3 sequence (DNA): TGTGCCAGCAGCATAAAACAGGGGGCGAGGACTGAAGCTTTCTTT. It is translated as CASSIKQGARTEAFF. This rearrangement joins TRBV7-9 to TRBJ1-1, with 9 bases matching TRBD1. Germline V gene data show CDR1 as SEHNR and CDR2 as FQNEAQ (reference sequence). With 5 bases clipped from V and 5 bases from J, the junction kept 9 bases outside the gene matches. This CDR3 comprises 15 residues.

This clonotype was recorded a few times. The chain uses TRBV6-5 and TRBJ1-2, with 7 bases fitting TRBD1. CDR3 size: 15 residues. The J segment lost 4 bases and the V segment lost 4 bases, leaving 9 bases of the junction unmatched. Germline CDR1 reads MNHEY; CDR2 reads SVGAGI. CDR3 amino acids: CASSSGTGATYGYTF. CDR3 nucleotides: TGTGCCAGCAGTTCCGGAACAGGGGCGACCTATGGCTACACCTTC.

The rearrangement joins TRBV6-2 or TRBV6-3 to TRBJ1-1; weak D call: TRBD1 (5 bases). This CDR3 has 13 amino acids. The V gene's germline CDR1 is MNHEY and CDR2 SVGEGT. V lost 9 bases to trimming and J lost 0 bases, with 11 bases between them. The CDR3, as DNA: TGTGCCAGTTTTGAACAGGTGAACACTGAAGCTTTCTTT. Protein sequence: CASFEQVNTEAFF.

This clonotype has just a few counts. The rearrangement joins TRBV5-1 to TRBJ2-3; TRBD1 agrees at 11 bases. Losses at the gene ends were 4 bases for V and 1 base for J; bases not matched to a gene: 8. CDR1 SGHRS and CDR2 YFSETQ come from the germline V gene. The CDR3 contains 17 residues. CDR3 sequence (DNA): TGCGCCAGCAGCCTTGGACAGGGGGCGCGAGGCACAGATACGCAGTATTTT. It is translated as CASSLGQGARGTDTQYF.

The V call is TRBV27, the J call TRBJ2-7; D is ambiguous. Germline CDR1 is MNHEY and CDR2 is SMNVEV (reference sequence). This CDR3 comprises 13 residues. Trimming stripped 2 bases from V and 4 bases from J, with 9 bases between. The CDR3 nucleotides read TGTGCCAGCAGTTTAAGGGATCGTTACGAGCAGTACTTC. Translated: CASSLRDRYEQYF.

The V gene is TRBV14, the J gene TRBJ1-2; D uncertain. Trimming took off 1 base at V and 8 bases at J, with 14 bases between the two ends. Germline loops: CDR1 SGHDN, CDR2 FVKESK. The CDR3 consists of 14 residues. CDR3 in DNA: TGTGCCAGCAGCCAAGGTCAGGCCGCCCCAGGCTACACCTTC. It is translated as CASSQGQAAPGYTF.

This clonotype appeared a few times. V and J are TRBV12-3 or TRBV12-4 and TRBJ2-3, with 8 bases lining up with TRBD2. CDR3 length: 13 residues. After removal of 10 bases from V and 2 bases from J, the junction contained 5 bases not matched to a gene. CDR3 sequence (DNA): TGTGCCACCGAGCGGGGGCTCACAGATACGCAGTATTTT. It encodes CATERGLTDTQYF.

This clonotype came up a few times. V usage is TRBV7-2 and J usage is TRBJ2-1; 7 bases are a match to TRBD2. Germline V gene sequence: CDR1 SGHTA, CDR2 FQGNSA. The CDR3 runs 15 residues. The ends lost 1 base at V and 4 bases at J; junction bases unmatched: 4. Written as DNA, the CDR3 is TGTGCCAGCAGCTTAGATGGTAGCGGGTACAATGAGCAGTTCTTC. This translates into CASSLDGSGYNEQFF.

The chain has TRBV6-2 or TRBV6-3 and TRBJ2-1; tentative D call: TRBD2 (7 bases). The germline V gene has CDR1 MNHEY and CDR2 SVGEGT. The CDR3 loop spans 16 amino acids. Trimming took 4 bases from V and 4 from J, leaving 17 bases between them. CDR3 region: CASSSPRRGPYNEQFF. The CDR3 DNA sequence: TGTGCCAGCAGTTCCCCTCGGCGGGGGCCTTACAATGAGCAGTTCTTC.

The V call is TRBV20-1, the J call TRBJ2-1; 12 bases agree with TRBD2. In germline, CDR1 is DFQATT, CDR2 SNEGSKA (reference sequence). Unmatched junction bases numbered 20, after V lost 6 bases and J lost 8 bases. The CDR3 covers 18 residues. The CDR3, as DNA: TGCAGTGCCAGTAACCGGGAGGCTAGCGGGGGGGCCTCCGATGAGCAGTTCTTC. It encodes CSASNREASGGASDEQFF.

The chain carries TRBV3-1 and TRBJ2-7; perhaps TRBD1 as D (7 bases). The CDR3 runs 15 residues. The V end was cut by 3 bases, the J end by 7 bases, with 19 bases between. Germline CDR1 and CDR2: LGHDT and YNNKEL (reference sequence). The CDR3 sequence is CASSHGAGGWNEQYF. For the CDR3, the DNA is TGTGCCAGCAGCCATGGGGCAGGGGGGTGGAATGAGCAGTACTTC.

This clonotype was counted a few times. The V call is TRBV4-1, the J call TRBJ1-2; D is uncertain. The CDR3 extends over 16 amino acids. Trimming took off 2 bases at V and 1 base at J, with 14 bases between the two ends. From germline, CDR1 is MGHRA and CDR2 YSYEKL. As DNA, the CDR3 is TGCGCCAGCAGCCAATATGAGAGGGCTAATAACTATGGCTACACCTTC. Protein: CASSQYERANNYGYTF.

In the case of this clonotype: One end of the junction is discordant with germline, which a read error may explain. This CDR3 is CASTETGNTDTRYF. CDR3 in DNA: TGTGCCAGCACCGAGACAGGCAACACAGATACGCGGTATTTT. The rearrangement joins TRBV28 to TRBJ2-3; D may be TRBD1 (6 bases). Per the germline V gene, CDR1 is MDHEN and CDR2 is SYDVKM. This CDR3 spans 14 amino acids. The full variable domain, with the rest looked up from reference TRBV28 and TRBJ2-3, is DVKVTQSSRYLVKRTGEKVFLECVQDMDHENMFWYRQDPGLGLRLIYFSYDVKMKEKGDIPEGYSVSREKKERFSLILESASTNQTSMYLCASTETGNTDTRYFGPGTRLTVL.

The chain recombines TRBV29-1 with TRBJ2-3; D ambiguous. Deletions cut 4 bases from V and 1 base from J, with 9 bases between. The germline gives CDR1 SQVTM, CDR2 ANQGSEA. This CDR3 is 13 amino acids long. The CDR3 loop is CSVARSGTDTQYF. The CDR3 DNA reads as TGCAGCGTTGCTAGGAGCGGCACAGATACGCAGTATTTT.

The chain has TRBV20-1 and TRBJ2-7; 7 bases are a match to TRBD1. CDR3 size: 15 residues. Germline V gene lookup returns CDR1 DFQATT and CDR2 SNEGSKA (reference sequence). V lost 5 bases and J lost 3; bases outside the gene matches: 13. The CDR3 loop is CSAPDRSNQGYEQYF. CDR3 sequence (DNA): TGCAGTGCTCCGGACAGGAGCAATCAGGGCTACGAGCAGTACTTC.

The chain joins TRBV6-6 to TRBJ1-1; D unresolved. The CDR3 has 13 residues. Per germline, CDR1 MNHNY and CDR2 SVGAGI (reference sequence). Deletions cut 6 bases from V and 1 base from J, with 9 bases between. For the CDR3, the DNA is TGTGCCAGCAGGTCCGCAGGGAACACTGAAGCTTTCTTT. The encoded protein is CASRSAGNTEAFF.

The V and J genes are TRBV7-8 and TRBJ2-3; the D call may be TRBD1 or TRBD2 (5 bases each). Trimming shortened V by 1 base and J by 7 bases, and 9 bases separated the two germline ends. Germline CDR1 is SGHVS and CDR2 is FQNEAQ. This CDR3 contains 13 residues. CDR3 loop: CASSLVGVHTQYF. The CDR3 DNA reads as TGTGCCAGCAGCTTAGTGGGGGTACATACGCAGTATTTT.

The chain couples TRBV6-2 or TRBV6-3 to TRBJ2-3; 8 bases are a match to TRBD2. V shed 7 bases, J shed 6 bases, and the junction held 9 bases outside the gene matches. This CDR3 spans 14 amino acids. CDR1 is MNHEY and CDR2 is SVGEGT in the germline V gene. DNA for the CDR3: TGTGCCAGCATTCGCGGGGGGAACACGGATACGCAGTATTTT. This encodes CASIRGGNTDTQYF.